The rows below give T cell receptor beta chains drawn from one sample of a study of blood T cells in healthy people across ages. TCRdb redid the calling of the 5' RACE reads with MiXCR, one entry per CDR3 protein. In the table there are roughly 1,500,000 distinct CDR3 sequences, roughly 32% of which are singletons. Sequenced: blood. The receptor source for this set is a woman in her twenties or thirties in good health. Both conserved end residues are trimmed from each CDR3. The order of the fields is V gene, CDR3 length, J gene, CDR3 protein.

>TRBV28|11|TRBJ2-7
ASWGRETYEQY
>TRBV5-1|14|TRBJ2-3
ASSLVPGKVTDTQY
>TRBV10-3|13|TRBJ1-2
AISEPPLPGVGYT
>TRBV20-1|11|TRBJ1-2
SGYRTGDYGYT
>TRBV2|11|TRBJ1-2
ASSEPGPGSHT
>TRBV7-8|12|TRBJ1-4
ASGTGPGVEKLF
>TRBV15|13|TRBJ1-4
ATSRTGQINEKLF
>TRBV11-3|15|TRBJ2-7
ASSQGTSGRGSYEQY
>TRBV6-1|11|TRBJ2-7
ASSNSDFYEQY
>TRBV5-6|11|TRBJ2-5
ASSLAGTDSQY
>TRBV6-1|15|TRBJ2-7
ASRPPQGGQSYYEQY
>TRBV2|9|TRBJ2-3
ASSDSNTQY
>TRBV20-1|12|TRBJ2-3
SAPTSRDADTQY
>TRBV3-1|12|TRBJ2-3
VSSPGLATDTQY
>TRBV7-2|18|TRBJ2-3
ASSFTRGLAGDASTDTQY
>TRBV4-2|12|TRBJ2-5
ARSWDREQETQY
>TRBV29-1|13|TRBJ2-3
SARLARPRGDTQY
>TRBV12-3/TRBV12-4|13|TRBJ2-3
ASSLESRRADTQY
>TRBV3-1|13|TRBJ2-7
ASSQGMDSSYEQY
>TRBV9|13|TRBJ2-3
ASSVATASTDTQY
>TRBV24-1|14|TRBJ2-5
ATSDLGTGGQETQY
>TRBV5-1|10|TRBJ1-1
ATGRRETEAF
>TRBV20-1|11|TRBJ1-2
SASSRGVYGYT
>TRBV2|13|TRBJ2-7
ASRTLGTGSDEQY
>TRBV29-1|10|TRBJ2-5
SGAAWEETQY
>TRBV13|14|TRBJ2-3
ASVSRATEITDTQY
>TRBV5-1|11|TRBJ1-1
ASSMTGDTEAF
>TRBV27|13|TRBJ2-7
ASSAGHTGTYEQY
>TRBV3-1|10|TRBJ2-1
ASSHVGDEQF
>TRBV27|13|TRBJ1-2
ASSTTGELGYGYT
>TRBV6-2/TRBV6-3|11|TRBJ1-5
ASSYSNGAAQH
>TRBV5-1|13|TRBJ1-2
ASSLAPGPSYGYT
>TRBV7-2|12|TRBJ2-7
ASSPRQGWYEQY